These 8 T cell receptor beta chains were all obtained from the same sample, sequenced in a study of CD8+CD57+ T cells in acquired aplastic anemia. Genomic DNA provided the template from which TCR beta VDJ and CDR3 profiles were obtained. TCRdb processed the reads anew with MiXCR; each CDR3 protein has one entry. The profile shows some 150,000 distinct CDR3 sequences, 40% to 45% of them singletons. Sample: sorted CD4+, CD8+, or CD8+CD57+ T cells (not recorded which) from PBMCs. The source is a human donor in good health, serving as a control.

This clonotype showed up many times. V and J are TRBV5-4 and TRBJ2-3; 14 nucleotides agree with TRBD2. This CDR3 contains 17 residues. Germline values: CDR1 SGHNT, CDR2 YYREEE (reference sequence). Trimming cost V 4 bases and J 3 bases; bases outside gene matches: 7. CDR3 region: CASSPRLAGGGTDTQYF. CDR3 coding DNA: TGTGCCAGCAGCCCTCGACTAGCGGGAGGGGGGACAGATACGCAGTATTTT.

This clonotype appeared many times. The chain uses TRBV2 and TRBJ1-2; D unclear. Trimming cost V 4 bases and J 8 bases, with 17 bases left between them. CDR1 is SNHLY, CDR2 FYNNEI, per germline. The CDR3 spans 14 residues. The CDR3 DNA sequence: TGTGCCAGCAGTGGGGCGCTAACCTCTACGGGCTACACCTTC. It translates to CASSGALTSTGYTF.

The chain recombines TRBV11-3 with TRBJ2-5, with TRBD2 matching over 8 bases. The V segment lost 5 bases and the J segment 2 bases; nucleotides outside the gene matches: 4. The CDR3 is 14 residues long. Germline loops: CDR1 SGHNT, CDR2 YENEEA. The DNA for the CDR3 is TGTGCCAGCAGCGAGACTAGCGTTCAAGAGACCCAGTACTTC. It specifies CASSETSVQETQYF.

This clonotype showed up many times. The chain has TRBV10-3 and TRBJ1-4; the D is unclear. Trimming shortened V by 7 bases and J by 4 bases, and 7 bases separated the two germline ends. CDR1 ENHRY and CDR2 SYGVKD come from the germline V gene. The CDR3 is 12 residues long. The CDR3 nucleotides are TGTGCCATCAAGGCAGATAATGAAAAACTGTTTTTT. As protein: CAIKADNEKLFF.

The CDR3 DNA follows: TGTGCCACCAGCAGAGATGTACAGTCCTACGAGCAGTACTTC. Encoded protein: CATSRDVQSYEQYF. The chain joins TRBV15 to TRBJ2-7; D not certain. The CDR3 extends over 14 amino acids. CDR1 and CDR2 from the germline V gene are LNHNV and YYDKDF (reference sequence). V shed 0 bases and J shed 1 base, with 7 bases lying between them. Complete variable domain (other parts from reference TRBV15 and TRBJ2-7): DAMVIQNPRYQVTQFGKPVTLSCSQTLNHNVMYWYQQKSSQAPKLLFHYYDKDFNNEADTPDNFQSRRPNTSFCFLDIRSPGLGDTAMYLCATSRDVQSYEQYFGPGTRLTVT.

This clonotype was observed at least ten times. A read error may produce the germline difference seen at one junction end. The rearrangement uses TRBV20-1 and TRBJ2-3, with D perhaps given as TRBD1 or TRBD2 (6 bases each). The CDR3 is made up of 14 amino acids. In germline, CDR1 is DFQATT, CDR2 SNEGSKA (reference sequence). The CDR3 DNA follows: TGCAGTGCTAGAGATCCCGGGGGCCCAGACACGCAGTATTTT. Translated: CSARDPGGPDTQYF.

V gene TRBV11-2 combines with J gene TRBJ2-3; a weak D match, TRBD1 (5 bases). Germline CDR1 SGHAT, CDR2 FQNNGV. This CDR3 spans 15 amino acids. Trimming stripped 1 base from V and 4 bases from J, with 12 bases between. The CDR3 DNA reads TGTGCCAGCAGCTTAGTCAGGGTGGGTCCAGATACGCAGTATTTT. Translated, it gives CASSLVRVGPDTQYF. The whole variable domain, filled in from reference TRBV11-2 and TRBJ2-3, reads EAGVAQSPRYKIIEKRQSVAFWCNPISGHATLYWYQQILGQGPKLLIQFQNNGVVDDSQLPKDRFSAERLKGVDSTLKIQPAKLEDSAVYLCASSLVRVGPDTQYFGPGTRLTVL.

This clonotype has a count of ten or more. This rearrangement joins TRBV24-1 to TRBJ2-1; D unclear. V lost 1 base and J lost 7, with 19 bases in between. CDR1 is KGHDR and CDR2 is SFDVKD in the germline V gene. This CDR3 has 17 amino acids. For the CDR3, the DNA is TGTGCCACCAGTGATTTTAAAGACGAAGGACCCCTAAATGAGCAGTTCTTC. This translates into CATSDFKDEGPLNEQFF.